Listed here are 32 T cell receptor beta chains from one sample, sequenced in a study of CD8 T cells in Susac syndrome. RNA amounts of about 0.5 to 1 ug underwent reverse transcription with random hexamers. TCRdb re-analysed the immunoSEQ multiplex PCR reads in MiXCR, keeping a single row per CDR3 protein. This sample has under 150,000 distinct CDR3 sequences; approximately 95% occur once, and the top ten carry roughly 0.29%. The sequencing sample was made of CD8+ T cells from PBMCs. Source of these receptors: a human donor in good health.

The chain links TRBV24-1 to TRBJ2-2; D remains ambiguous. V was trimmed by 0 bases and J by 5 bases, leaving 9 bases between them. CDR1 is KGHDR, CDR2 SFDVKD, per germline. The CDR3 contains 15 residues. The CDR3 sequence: CATSDLISPTGELFF. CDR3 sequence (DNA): TGTGCCACCAGTGATTTGATCAGTCCGACCGGGGAGCTGTTTTTT.

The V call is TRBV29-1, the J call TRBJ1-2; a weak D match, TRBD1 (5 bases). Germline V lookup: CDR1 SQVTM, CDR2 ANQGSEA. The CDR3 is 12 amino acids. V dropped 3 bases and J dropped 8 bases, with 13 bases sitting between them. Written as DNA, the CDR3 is TGCAGCGTTGATGTAGGGGCTCGGGGCTACACCTTC. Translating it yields CSVDVGARGYTF.

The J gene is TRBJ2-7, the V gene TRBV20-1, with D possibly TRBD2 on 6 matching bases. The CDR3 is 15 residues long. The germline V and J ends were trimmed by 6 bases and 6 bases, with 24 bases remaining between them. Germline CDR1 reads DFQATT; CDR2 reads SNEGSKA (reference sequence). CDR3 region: CSAGLDYSVISEQYF. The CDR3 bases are TGCAGTGCAGGCCTGGACTACTCGGTTATTAGCGAGCAGTACTTC.

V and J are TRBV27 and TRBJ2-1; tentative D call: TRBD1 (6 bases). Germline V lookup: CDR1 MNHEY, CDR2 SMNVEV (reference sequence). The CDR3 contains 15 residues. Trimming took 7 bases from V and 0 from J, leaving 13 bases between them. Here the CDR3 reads CASNSGTRSYNEQFF. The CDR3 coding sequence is TGTGCCAGCAATTCCGGGACACGCTCCTACAATGAGCAGTTCTTC.

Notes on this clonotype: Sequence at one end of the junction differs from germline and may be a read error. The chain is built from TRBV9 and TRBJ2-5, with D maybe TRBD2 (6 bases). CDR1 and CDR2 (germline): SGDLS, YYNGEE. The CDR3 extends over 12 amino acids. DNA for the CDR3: TGTGCCAGCAGCCCTAGCCCTAGCGATATGTATTTC. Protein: CASSPSPSDMYF.

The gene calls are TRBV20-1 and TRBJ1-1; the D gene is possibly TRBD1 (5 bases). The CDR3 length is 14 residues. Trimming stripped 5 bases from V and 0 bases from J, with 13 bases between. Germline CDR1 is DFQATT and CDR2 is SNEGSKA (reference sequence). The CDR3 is CSARSRELNTEAFF. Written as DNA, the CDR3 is TGCAGTGCTCGTTCCAGGGAGTTGAACACTGAAGCTTTCTTT.

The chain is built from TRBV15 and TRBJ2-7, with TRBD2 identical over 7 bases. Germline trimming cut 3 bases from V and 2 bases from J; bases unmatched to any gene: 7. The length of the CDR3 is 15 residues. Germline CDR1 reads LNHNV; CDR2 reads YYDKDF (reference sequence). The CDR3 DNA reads TGTGCCACCAGCAGGGCCCTCGGACTAGCCTACGAGCAGTACTTC. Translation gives CATSRALGLAYEQYF.

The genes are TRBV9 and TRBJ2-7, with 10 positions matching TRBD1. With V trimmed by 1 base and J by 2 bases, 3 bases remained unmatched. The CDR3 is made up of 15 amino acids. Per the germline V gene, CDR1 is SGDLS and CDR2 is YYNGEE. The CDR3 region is CASSVSGQGAYEQYF. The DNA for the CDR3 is TGTGCCAGCAGCGTAAGCGGACAGGGGGCCTACGAGCAGTACTTC.

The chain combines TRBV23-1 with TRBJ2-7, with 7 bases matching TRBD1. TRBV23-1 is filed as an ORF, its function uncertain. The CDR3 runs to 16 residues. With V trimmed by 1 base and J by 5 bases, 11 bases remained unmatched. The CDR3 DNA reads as TGCGCCAGCAGTCAATTGGACCGGGACAGAGACCACGAGCAGTACTTC. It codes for CASSQLDRDRDHEQYF.

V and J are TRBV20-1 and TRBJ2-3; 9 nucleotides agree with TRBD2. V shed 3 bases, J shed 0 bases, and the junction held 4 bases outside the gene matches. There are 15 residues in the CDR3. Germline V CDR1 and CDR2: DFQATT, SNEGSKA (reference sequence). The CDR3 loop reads CSASSTSGSTDTQYF. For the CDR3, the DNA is TGCAGTGCTAGTTCAACTAGCGGGAGCACAGATACGCAGTATTTT.

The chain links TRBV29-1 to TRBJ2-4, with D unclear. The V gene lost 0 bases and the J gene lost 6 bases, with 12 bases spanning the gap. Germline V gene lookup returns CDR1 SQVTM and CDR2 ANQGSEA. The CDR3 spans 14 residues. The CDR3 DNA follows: TGCAGCGTTGAAGATGGCACAATGGGAAACATTCAGTACTTC. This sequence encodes CSVEDGTMGNIQYF.

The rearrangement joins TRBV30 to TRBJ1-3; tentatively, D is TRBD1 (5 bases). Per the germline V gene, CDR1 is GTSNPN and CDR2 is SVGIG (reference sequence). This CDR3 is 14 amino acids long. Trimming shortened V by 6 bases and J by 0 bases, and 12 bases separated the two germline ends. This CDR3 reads CACQGLDSGNTIYF. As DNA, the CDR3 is TGTGCCTGCCAGGGACTCGACTCTGGAAACACCATATATTTT. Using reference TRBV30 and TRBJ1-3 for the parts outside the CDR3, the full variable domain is SQTIHQWPATLVQPVGSPLSLECTVEGTSNPNLYWYRQAAGRGLQLLFYSVGIGQISSEVPQNLSASRPQDRQFILSSKKLLLSDSGFYLCACQGLDSGNTIYFGEGSWLTVV.

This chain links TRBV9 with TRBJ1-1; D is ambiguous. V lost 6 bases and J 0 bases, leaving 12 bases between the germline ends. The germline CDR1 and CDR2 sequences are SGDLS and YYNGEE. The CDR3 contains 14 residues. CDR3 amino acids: CASNRNGMNTEAFF. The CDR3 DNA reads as TGTGCCAGCAATCGCAACGGAATGAACACTGAAGCTTTCTTT.

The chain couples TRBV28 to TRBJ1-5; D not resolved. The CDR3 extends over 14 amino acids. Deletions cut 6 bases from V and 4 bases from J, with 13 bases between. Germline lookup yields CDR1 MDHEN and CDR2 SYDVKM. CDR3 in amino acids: CASSVALGNQPQHF. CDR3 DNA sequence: TGTGCCAGCAGCGTGGCCCTTGGGAATCAGCCCCAGCATTTT.

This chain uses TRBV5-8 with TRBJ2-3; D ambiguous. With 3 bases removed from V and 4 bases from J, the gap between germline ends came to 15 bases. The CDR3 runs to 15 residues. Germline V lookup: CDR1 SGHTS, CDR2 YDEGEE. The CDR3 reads CASSSLLDLSDTQYF. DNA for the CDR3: TGTGCCAGCAGCTCCTTGCTTGATTTGTCAGATACGCAGTATTTT.

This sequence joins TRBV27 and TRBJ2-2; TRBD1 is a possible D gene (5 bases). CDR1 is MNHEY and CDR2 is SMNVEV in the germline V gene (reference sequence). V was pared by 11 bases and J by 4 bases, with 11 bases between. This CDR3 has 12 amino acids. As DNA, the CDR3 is TGTGCCGCAGGCAGGGCCACCGGGGAGCTGTTTTTT. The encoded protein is CAAGRATGELFF.

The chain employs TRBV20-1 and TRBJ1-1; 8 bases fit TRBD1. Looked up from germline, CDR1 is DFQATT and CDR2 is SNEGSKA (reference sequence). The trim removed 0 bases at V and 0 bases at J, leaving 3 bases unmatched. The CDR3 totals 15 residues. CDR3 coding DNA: TGCAGTGCTAGAGACAGGGGGCGGGTGAACACTGAAGCTTTCTTT. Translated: CSARDRGRVNTEAFF.

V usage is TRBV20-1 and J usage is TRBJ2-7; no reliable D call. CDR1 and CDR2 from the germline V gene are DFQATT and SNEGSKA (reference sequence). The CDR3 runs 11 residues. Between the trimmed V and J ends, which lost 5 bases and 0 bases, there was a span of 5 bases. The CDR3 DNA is TGCAGTGCTTCCCCCTCCTACGAGCAGTACTTC. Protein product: CSASPSYEQYF.

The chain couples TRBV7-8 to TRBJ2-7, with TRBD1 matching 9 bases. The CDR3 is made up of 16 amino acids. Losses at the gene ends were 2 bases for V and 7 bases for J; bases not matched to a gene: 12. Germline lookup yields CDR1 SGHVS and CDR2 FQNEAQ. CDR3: CASSLIQGAQSREQYF. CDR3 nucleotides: TGTGCCAGCAGCTTAATACAGGGGGCGCAGTCGAGGGAGCAGTACTTC. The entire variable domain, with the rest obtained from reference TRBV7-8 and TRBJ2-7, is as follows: GAGVSQSPRYKVAKRGQDVALRCDPISGHVSLFWYQQALGQGPEFLTYFQNEAQLDKSGLPSDRFFAERPEGSVSTLKIQRTQQEDSAVYLCASSLIQGAQSREQYFGPGTRLTVT.

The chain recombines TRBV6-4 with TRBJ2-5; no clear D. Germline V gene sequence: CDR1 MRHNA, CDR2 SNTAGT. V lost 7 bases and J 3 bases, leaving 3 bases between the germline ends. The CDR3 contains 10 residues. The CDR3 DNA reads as TGTGCCAGCATTAAAGAGACCCAGTACTTC. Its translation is CASIKETQYF.

The CDR3 here is CATSETPGNQPQHF. The CDR3 nucleotides are TGTGCCACCAGTGAAACTCCAGGCAATCAGCCCCAGCATTTT. The chain has TRBV24-1 and TRBJ1-5; D ambiguous. This CDR3 contains 14 residues. Trimming shortened V by 4 bases and J by 2 bases, and 8 bases separated the two germline ends. Germline V CDR1 and CDR2: KGHDR, SFDVKD.

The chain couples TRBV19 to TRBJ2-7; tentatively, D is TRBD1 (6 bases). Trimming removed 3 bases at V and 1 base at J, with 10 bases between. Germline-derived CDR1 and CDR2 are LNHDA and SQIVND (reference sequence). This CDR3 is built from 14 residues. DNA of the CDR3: TGTGCCAGTAGTATGACCACAGGGTCCTACGAGCAGTACTTC. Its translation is CASSMTTGSYEQYF.

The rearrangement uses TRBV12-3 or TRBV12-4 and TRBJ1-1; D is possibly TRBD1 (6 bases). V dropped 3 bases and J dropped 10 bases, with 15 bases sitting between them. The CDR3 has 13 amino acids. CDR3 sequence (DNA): TGTGCCAGCAGTTTCTCCCGGGACATCAGAGCTTTCTTT. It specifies CASSFSRDIRAFF.

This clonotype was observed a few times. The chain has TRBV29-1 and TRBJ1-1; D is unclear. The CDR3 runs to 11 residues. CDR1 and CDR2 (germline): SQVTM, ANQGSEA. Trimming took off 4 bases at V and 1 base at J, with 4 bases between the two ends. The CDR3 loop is CSVGKNTEAFF. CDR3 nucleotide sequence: TGCAGCGTTGGGAAGAACACTGAAGCTTTCTTT.

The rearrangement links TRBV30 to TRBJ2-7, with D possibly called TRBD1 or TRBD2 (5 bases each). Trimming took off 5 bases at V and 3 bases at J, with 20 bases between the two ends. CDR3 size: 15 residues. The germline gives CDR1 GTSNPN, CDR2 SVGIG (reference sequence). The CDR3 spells CAWGPIWDGVYEQYF. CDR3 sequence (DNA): TGTGCCTGGGGGCCTATATGGGACGGGGTCTACGAGCAGTACTTC.

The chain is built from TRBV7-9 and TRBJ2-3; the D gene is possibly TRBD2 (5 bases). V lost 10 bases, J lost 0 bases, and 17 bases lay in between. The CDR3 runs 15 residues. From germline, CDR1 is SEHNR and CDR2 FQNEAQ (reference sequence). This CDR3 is CAIHVPGGSTDTQYF. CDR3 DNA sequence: TGTGCCATACACGTGCCGGGCGGGAGCACAGATACGCAGTATTTT.

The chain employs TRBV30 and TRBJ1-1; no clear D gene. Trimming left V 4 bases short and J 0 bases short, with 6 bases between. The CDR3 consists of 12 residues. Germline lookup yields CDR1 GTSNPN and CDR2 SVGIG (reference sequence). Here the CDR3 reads CAWTRMNTEAFF. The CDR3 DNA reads TGTGCCTGGACCCGCATGAACACTGAAGCTTTCTTT.

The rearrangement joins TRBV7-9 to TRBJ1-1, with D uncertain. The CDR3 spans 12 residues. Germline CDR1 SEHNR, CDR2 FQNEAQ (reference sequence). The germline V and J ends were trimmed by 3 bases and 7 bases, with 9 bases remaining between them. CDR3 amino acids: CASSFPANEAFF. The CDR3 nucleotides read TGTGCCAGCAGCTTCCCGGCTAATGAAGCTTTCTTT.

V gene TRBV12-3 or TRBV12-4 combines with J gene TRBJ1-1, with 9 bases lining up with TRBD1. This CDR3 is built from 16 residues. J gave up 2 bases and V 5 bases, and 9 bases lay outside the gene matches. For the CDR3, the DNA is TGTGCCAGCAGTCCTACAGGGGGCGATTTAAACACTGAAGCTTTCTTT. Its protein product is CASSPTGGDLNTEAFF.

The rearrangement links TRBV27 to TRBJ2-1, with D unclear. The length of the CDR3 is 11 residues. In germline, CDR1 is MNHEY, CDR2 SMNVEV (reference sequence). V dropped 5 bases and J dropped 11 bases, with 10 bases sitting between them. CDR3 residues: CASSLGSKQFF. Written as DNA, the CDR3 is TGTGCCAGCAGTCTCGGTTCAAAGCAGTTCTTC.

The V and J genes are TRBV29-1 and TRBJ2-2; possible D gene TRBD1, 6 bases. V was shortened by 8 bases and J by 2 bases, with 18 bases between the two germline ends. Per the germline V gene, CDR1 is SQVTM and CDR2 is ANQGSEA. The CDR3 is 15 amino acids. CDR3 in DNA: TGCAGCCGCCCTATTCAGGGGCCTAACACCGGGGAGCTGTTTTTT. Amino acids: CSRPIQGPNTGELFF.

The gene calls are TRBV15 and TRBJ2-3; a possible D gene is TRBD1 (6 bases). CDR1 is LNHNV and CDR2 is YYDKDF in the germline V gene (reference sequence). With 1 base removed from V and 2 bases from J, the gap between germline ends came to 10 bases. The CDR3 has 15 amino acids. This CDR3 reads CATSRVGAHTDTQYF. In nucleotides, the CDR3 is TGTGCCACCAGCAGAGTGGGGGCTCACACAGATACGCAGTATTTT.